This T cell receptor (beta chain) emerged from a study of lymphopenia after photon versus proton radiotherapy (dated by TCRdb to between 2018 and 2021). For context, the study as a whole: Photon and proton radiation therapy were compared by the study for their immunological effects in patients with gastrointestinal tumors who developed high-grade lymphopenia. The cohort comprised about 20 patients with gastrointestinal tumors who received either photon or proton therapy and then developed lymphopenia. The goal of the study was to describe how the two radiation modalities differ in their effects on the immune system. What the research found in general, with its limitations: Among patients across the cohort who died, overall survival time showed an inverse correlation with a larger post-nadir drop in TCR diversity. During treatment, patients who received photon therapy lost naive T cells and TCR diversity and gained effector/memory populations, whereas patients who received proton therapy remained relatively stable. After the lymphocyte count nadir, repertoires from photon-treated patients showed oligoclonal expansion, particularly of CD8+ Temra cells, and this expansion drove the decline in diversity. The survival association was assessed only in patients who died, and better survival with proton therapy was presented by the authors as a possibility rather than a demonstrated result.

Cut back by 1 base and 3 bases, the V and J ends lie 12 bases apart. CDR1 and CDR2, looked up from the germline V gene, are LGHNA and YNFKEQ. The CDR3 numbers 16 residues from cysteine through phenylalanine. CDR3 DNA is the only sequence kept; it has 48 bases, read in frame from the first base. In this sample, this clone turned up a few times. Its antigen remains unidentified. Nothing much larger sits one base from this clone, and base qualities are not available. Libraries were constructed by the immunoSEQ multiplex PCR assay. T cell repertoires were profiled with deep sequencing of rearranged TCR beta loci together with multiparametric flow cytometry. TCRdb re-hosts the immuneACCESS table, in-frame sequences only. Its copies lack some clones; in the studies checked, an unresolved V gene accounts for under half of them, and the cause for the rest is not known. This sample is represented by 150,000 to 200,000 clones; about 85% of them were singletons. Clones ranked in the top ten supply less than 6% of the sample.

This receptor chain uses TRBV4-2 and TRBJ2-2; matching of 6 bases hints at TRBD1 as the D gene. This TCR was sampled from a man in his fifties with gastric cancer. The sample here was peripheral blood, taken from a patient treated with photon-based radiotherapy. The nucleotide sequence is TGTGCCAGCAGCCAAGCGCAGGCAGGGGACACCGGGGAGCTGTTTTTT. Its amino acids are CASSQAQAGDTGELFF.